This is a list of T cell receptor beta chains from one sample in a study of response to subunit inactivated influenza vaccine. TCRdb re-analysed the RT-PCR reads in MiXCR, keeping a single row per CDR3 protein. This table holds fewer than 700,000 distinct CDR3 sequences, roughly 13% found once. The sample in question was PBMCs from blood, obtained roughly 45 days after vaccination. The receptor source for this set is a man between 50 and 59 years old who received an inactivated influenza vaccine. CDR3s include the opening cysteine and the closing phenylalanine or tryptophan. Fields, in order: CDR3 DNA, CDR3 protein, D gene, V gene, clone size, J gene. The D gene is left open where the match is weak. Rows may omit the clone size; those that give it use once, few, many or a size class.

CDR3nt: TGTGCCAGCAGCTTGGCCGTCGGCACATACGAGCAGTACTTC
CDR3aa: CASSLAVGTYEQYF
d_gene: .
v_gene: TRBV5-5
abundance: .
j_gene: TRBJ2-7

CDR3nt: TGTGCCAGCAGCTTATATGGGGGGGCGGCAGATACGCAGTATTTT
CDR3aa: CASSLYGGAADTQYF
d_gene: .
v_gene: TRBV7-2
abundance: many
j_gene: TRBJ2-3

CDR3nt: TGTGCCATCAGTGAGTCGGACAGCAACTATGGCTACACCTTC
CDR3aa: CAISESDSNYGYTF
d_gene: .
v_gene: TRBV10-3
abundance: few
j_gene: TRBJ1-2

CDR3nt: TGTGCCTTCAGTCGTAATAGCGGCCCTCTGAGCCTGGGCTACAATGAGCAGTTCTTC
CDR3aa: CAFSRNSGPLSLGYNEQFF
d_gene: .
v_gene: TRBV2
abundance: .
j_gene: TRBJ2-1

CDR3nt: TGCGCCAGCAGCTCGGGGACTAGCGGGGGACGTCAAGAGACCCAGTACTTC
CDR3aa: CASSSGTSGGRQETQYF
d_gene: TRBD2
v_gene: TRBV5-1
abundance: few
j_gene: TRBJ2-5

CDR3nt: TGTGCCAGCAGCGGGGGGGGCCGGGAAAGGACCCAGTACTTC
CDR3aa: CASSGGGRERTQYF
d_gene: .
v_gene: TRBV7-9
abundance: .
j_gene: TRBJ2-5

CDR3nt: TGTGCCAGCAGCAGGACAGACTCCTCTGGAAACACCATATATTTT
CDR3aa: CASSRTDSSGNTIYF
d_gene: .
v_gene: TRBV7-2
abundance: many
j_gene: TRBJ1-3

CDR3nt: TGCGCCAGCAGCCAAGAAAGGGGGCCAGGGTGGTGGGAGCTGTTTTTT
CDR3aa: CASSQERGPGWWELFF
d_gene: TRBD1
v_gene: TRBV4-3
abundance: few
j_gene: TRBJ2-2

CDR3nt: TGCAGTGCTAGAGAGGTCGTGGGGGGCGAGCAGTACTTC
CDR3aa: CSAREVVGGEQYF
d_gene: .
v_gene: TRBV20-1
abundance: .
j_gene: TRBJ2-7

CDR3nt: TGTGCCAGCAGCTTGTCGGTACAGGGGGCCTACGAGCAGTACTTC
CDR3aa: CASSLSVQGAYEQYF
d_gene: TRBD1
v_gene: TRBV7-2
abundance: few
j_gene: TRBJ2-7

CDR3nt: TGTGCCAGCAGTCCCCAAGTCGAAGAGACCCAGTACTTC
CDR3aa: CASSPQVEETQYF
d_gene: .
v_gene: TRBV12-3/TRBV12-4
abundance: many
j_gene: TRBJ2-5

CDR3nt: TGTGCCAGCAGCCAGCGGGGGACTGAAGCTTTCTTT
CDR3aa: CASSQRGTEAFF
d_gene: .
v_gene: TRBV7-8
abundance: .
j_gene: TRBJ1-1

CDR3nt: TGTGCCAGCAGTTACTCGAGCCGTGACACAGATACGCAGTATTTT
CDR3aa: CASSYSSRDTDTQYF
d_gene: .
v_gene: TRBV6-2/TRBV6-3
abundance: .
j_gene: TRBJ2-3

CDR3nt: TGCGCCAGCAGCACAAGACAGTACAATGAGCAGTTCTTC
CDR3aa: CASSTRQYNEQFF
d_gene: .
v_gene: TRBV5-1
abundance: many
j_gene: TRBJ2-1

CDR3nt: TGTGCCAGCAGCCCAGGGACTCCAGGCTACGAGCAGTACTTC
CDR3aa: CASSPGTPGYEQYF
d_gene: .
v_gene: TRBV7-9
abundance: few
j_gene: TRBJ2-7

CDR3nt: TGTGCCAGCTCACTAACAGGGGGCAATGGGGCCAACGTCCTGACTTTC
CDR3aa: CASSLTGGNGANVLTF
d_gene: TRBD1
v_gene: TRBV18
abundance: .
j_gene: TRBJ2-6

CDR3nt: TGCAGCGTTGAGAGGGCAGATACGCAGTATTTT
CDR3aa: CSVERADTQYF
d_gene: .
v_gene: TRBV29-1
abundance: many
j_gene: TRBJ2-3